Each of the 23 T cell receptor beta chains below was sequenced from the same sample in a study of blood T cell repertoires in COVID-19. The data were produced by immunoSEQ multiplex PCR, yet TCRdb's version contains in-frame clones alone and is incomplete. The sample records about 250,000 clones, around 90% being singletons. The sample was peripheral blood. The receptor source for this set is a woman in her twenties or thirties with acute or convalescent COVID-19.

This clone occurred once. V and J are TRBV11-2 and TRBJ1-2; 9 nucleotides agree with TRBD1. Germline trimming cut 3 bases from V and 4 bases from J; bases unmatched to any gene: 15. The germline V gene has CDR1 SGHAT and CDR2 FQNNGV. This CDR3 is 18 amino acids long. The CDR3 sequence: CASSFLGTGRLLGYGYTF. The CDR3 coding sequence is TGTGCCAGCAGCTTTCTCGGGACAGGGCGGCTACTAGGCTATGGCTACACCTTC.

The chain couples TRBV12-3 or TRBV12-4 to TRBJ1-2; 8 bases agree with TRBD1. CDR3 length equals 13 residues. With V trimmed by 6 bases and J by 5 bases, 5 bases remained unmatched. Here the CDR3 reads CASRADRVYGYTF. DNA of the CDR3: TGTGCCAGCAGGGCGGACAGGGTTTATGGCTACACCTTC.

This chain uses TRBV7-8 with TRBJ2-3, with D maybe TRBD2 (5 bases). Germline V gene data show CDR1 as SGHVS and CDR2 as FQNEAQ. Trimming removed 2 bases from V and 2 bases from J, with 20 bases in between. CDR3 length equals 18 residues. The CDR3 loop is CASSLFTWAGLLTDTQYF. CDR3 DNA: TGTGCCAGCAGCTTATTCACGTGGGCGGGTCTCCTCACAGATACGCAGTATTTT.

The chain joins TRBV9 to TRBJ2-1, with unresolved D. Germline V CDR1 and CDR2: SGDLS, YYNGEE. V shed 0 bases and J shed 1 base, with 8 bases lying between them. The CDR3 is 15 residues long. CDR3 in amino acids: CASSVELLSYNEQFF. The CDR3 DNA reads as TGTGCCAGCAGCGTAGAGCTATTGTCCTACAATGAGCAGTTCTTC.

This clone has more than one count but fewer than ten. CDR3 DNA sequence: TGCGCCAGCAGCTTGGCGGCCGGGGGAGAAAGGAGGAACACTGAAGCTTTCTTT. Its translation is CASSLAAGGERRNTEAFF. The J gene is TRBJ1-1, the V gene TRBV5-1, with D perhaps TRBD1 (5 bases). The CDR3 totals 18 residues. The germline V gene encodes CDR1 SGHRS and CDR2 YFSETQ. V shed 0 bases and J shed 1 base, with 19 bases lying between them. The whole variable domain, filled in from reference TRBV5-1 and TRBJ1-1, reads KAGVTQTPRYLIKTRGQQVTLSCSPISGHRSVSWYQQTPGQGLQFLFEYFSETQRNKGNFPGRFSGRQFSNSRSEMNVSTLELGDSALYLCASSLAAGGERRNTEAFFGQGTRLTVV.

CDR3 region: CASSPQGGALWNEQFF. The CDR3 bases are TGTGCCAGCAGCCCTCAGGGCGGGGCCCTCTGGAATGAGCAGTTCTTC. The J gene is TRBJ2-1, the V gene TRBV7-2; D perhaps matches TRBD2 (6 bases). V shed 5 bases and J shed 7 bases, with 21 bases lying between them. The CDR3 runs to 16 residues. Germline CDR1 SGHTA, CDR2 FQGNSA. The whole variable domain, remainder taken from reference TRBV7-2 and TRBJ2-1, is GAGVSQSPSNKVTEKGKDVELRCDPISGHTALYWYRQSLGQGLEFLIYFQGNSAPDKSGLPSDRFSAERTGGSVSTLTIQRTQQEDSAVYLCASSPQGGALWNEQFFGPGTRLTVL.

J is TRBJ2-7 and V is TRBV18; 10 positions match TRBD2. Germline CDR1 and CDR2: KGHSH and LQKENI. Trimming removed 3 bases from V and 8 bases from J; junction bases left unmatched: 7. CDR3 length equals 14 residues. The CDR3 DNA reads as TGTGCCAGCTCACCCGACCTAGCGGGAGTGAAGCAGTACTTC. This translates into CASSPDLAGVKQYF. Drawing the rest from reference TRBV18 and TRBJ2-7, the complete variable domain is NAGVMQNPRHLVRRRGQEARLRCSPMKGHSHVYWYRQLPEEGLKFMVYLQKENIIDESGMPKERFSAEFPKEGPSILRIQQVVRGDSAAYFCASSPDLAGVKQYFGPGTRLTVT.

The chain couples TRBV7-2 to TRBJ2-1, with D perhaps TRBD1 (6 bases). Germline CDR1 is SGHTA and CDR2 is FQGNSA. Trimming removed 1 base from V and 6 bases from J, with 16 bases in between. The CDR3 runs 16 residues. The CDR3 loop reads CASSLVSTGASNEQFF. The CDR3 DNA sequence: TGTGCCAGCAGCTTAGTCTCGACAGGAGCTTCCAATGAGCAGTTCTTC.

CDR3 sequence: CASSRGLAENTGELFF. CDR3 DNA: TGTGCCAGCAGCCGGGGACTAGCGGAGAACACCGGGGAGCTGTTTTTT. The chain joins TRBV3-1 (or the pseudogene TRBV3-2) to TRBJ2-2; 11 bases match TRBD2. With V trimmed by 4 bases and J by 1 base, 2 bases remained unmatched. The CDR3 loop spans 16 amino acids. CDR1 is LGHDT, CDR2 YNNKEL, per germline (reference sequence).

The chain is built from TRBV7-8 and TRBJ2-4; TRBD1 agrees at 9 bases. The CDR3 sequence is 17 residues long. V trimming: 0 bases; J trimming: 8 bases; junction bases outside the gene matches: 11. Per germline, CDR1 SGHVS and CDR2 FQNEAQ. The DNA of the CDR3 is TGTGCCAGCAGCTTAGCGGGAACAGGGGGCGTTTGGGACATTCAGTACTTC. Amino acid sequence: CASSLAGTGGVWDIQYF.

V gene TRBV5-4 combines with J gene TRBJ1-2, with TRBD1 matching over 9 bases. The CDR3 is made up of 12 amino acids. J gave up 6 bases and V 7 bases, and 4 bases lay outside the gene matches. Germline CDR1 and CDR2: SGHNT and YYREEE (reference sequence). The CDR3 reads CASRDRVHGYTF. CDR3 DNA sequence: TGTGCCAGCCGGGACAGGGTACATGGCTACACCTTC.

Details on this clone: This specimen includes other DNA sequences encoding the same CDR3. The V call is TRBV6-5, the J call TRBJ1-5; TRBD1 aligns across 10 bases. Trimming cost V 4 bases and J 4 bases; bases outside gene matches: 1. Germline V gene sequence: CDR1 MNHEY, CDR2 SVGAGI. This CDR3 is 14 amino acids long. For the CDR3, the DNA is TGTGCCAGCAGTTGGACAGGGGGTAATCAGCCCCAGCATTTT. Translated: CASSWTGGNQPQHF.

V is TRBV7-6 and J is TRBJ1-2; D unresolved. Trimming cost V 1 base and J 2 bases, with 17 bases left between them. The CDR3 runs to 17 residues. Germline V lookup: CDR1 SGHVS, CDR2 FNYEAQ. In DNA, the CDR3 is TGTGCCAGCAGCTTAGGAGCCGAGACACAGAAGAACTATGGCTACACCTTC. Amino acids: CASSLGAETQKNYGYTF.

The rearrangement joins TRBV9 to TRBJ2-1, with 10 bases aligning to TRBD2. Looked up from germline, CDR1 is SGDLS and CDR2 is YYNGEE. This CDR3 is built from 15 residues. The ends lost 2 bases at V and 8 bases at J; junction bases unmatched: 7. The DNA of the CDR3 is TGTGCCAGCAGCGTCCCTAGCGGGAGCTTAGATGAGCAGTTCTTC. It specifies CASSVPSGSLDEQFF. Complete variable domain (other parts from reference TRBV9 and TRBJ2-1): DSGVTQTPKHLITATGQRVTLRCSPRSGDLSVYWYQQSLDQGLQFLIQYYNGEERAKGNILERFSAQQFPDLHSELNLSSLELGDSALYFCASSVPSGSLDEQFFGPGTRLTVL.

CDR3 sequence reads: CASSALAGDPQYF. CDR3 coding DNA: TGTGCCAGCAGTGCGCTAGCGGGAGACCCCCAGTATTTT. The V call is TRBV2, the J call TRBJ2-3; 10 bases are a match to TRBD2. Germline CDR1 reads SNHLY; CDR2 reads FYNNEI. The V and J ends lost 4 bases and 12 bases, in that order; junction bases with no gene match: 7. The CDR3 spans 13 residues.

The V gene is TRBV10-3, the J gene TRBJ2-3; TRBD2 aligns across 13 bases. Trimming at V came to 6 bases and at J to 0 bases, leaving 3 bases not matched to a gene. The CDR3 totals 16 residues. The germline V gene has CDR1 ENHRY and CDR2 SYGVKD. The CDR3 here is CAISPTSGGSTDTQYF. The CDR3 DNA sequence: TGTGCCATCAGCCCGACTAGCGGGGGGAGCACAGATACGCAGTATTTT.

The rearrangement uses TRBV6-5 and TRBJ2-7; D is possibly TRBD1 (6 bases). This CDR3 has 12 amino acids. With 6 bases removed from V and 0 bases from J, the gap between germline ends came to 6 bases. Per the germline V gene, CDR1 is MNHEY and CDR2 is SVGAGI. CDR3 residues: CASRDSSYEQYF. Written as DNA, the CDR3 is TGTGCCAGCAGGGACAGCTCCTACGAGCAGTACTTC.

The chain recombines TRBV12-5 with TRBJ1-1, with D possibly matching TRBD1 (5 bases). The ends were cut back, 4 bases at V and 1 base at J, with 22 bases in the middle. The CDR3 loop spans 18 amino acids. CDR1 and CDR2 from the germline V gene are LGHNT and FRNRAP. DNA for the CDR3: TGTGCTAGTGGTTGGGGCCGACAGCTAAACTTCCCGAACACTGAAGCTTTCTTT. This codes for CASGWGRQLNFPNTEAFF.

This chain joins TRBV19 and TRBJ2-1; D may be TRBD2 (5 bases). The CDR3 is made up of 15 amino acids. Trimming pared 3 bases from V and 7 bases from J, leaving 16 bases between. CDR1 and CDR2 from the germline V gene are LNHDA and SQIVND (reference sequence). The CDR3 is CASSMWLAEENEQFF. In nucleotides, the CDR3 is TGTGCCAGTAGTATGTGGCTAGCCGAGGAAAATGAGCAGTTCTTC.

V gene TRBV2 combines with J gene TRBJ2-1, with TRBD2 identical over 14 bases. This CDR3 is 14 amino acids long. CDR1 and CDR2 from the germline V gene are SNHLY and FYNNEI. With 10 bases clipped from V and 9 bases from J, the junction kept 8 bases outside the gene matches. CDR3 in amino acids: CAIAGLAGVAEQFF. CDR3 sequence (DNA): TGTGCCATCGCGGGACTAGCGGGAGTGGCTGAGCAGTTCTTC.

This clone was observed a handful of times. The gene calls are TRBV30 and TRBJ2-3; TRBD2 aligns across 9 bases. This CDR3 has 15 amino acids. V gave up 5 bases and J gave up 2 bases; unmatched junction bases: 8. Looked up from germline, CDR1 is GTSNPN and CDR2 is SVGIG (reference sequence). CDR3 residues: CAWGRLADYTDTQYF. CDR3 nucleotide sequence: TGTGCCTGGGGCCGACTAGCGGATTACACAGATACGCAGTATTTT.

The V gene is TRBV24-1, the J gene TRBJ2-1, with D possibly TRBD1 on 6 matching bases. This CDR3 contains 16 residues. The germline gives CDR1 KGHDR, CDR2 SFDVKD. V was cut by 4 bases and J by 3 bases, with 15 bases left in between. The DNA of the CDR3 is TGTGCCACCAGTGACCACAGGGCGGGCTACTACAATGAGCAGTTCTTC. Its translation: CATSDHRAGYYNEQFF.

The V gene is TRBV27, the J gene TRBJ2-7; D not resolved. CDR3 length equals 14 residues. Trimming shortened V by 4 bases and J by 5 bases, and 15 bases separated the two germline ends. CDR1 and CDR2 (germline): MNHEY, SMNVEV (reference sequence). CDR3 nucleotide sequence: TGTGCCAGCAGTTCTGGTGGGCCTGGAAACGAGCAGTACTTC. It is translated as CASSSGGPGNEQYF.